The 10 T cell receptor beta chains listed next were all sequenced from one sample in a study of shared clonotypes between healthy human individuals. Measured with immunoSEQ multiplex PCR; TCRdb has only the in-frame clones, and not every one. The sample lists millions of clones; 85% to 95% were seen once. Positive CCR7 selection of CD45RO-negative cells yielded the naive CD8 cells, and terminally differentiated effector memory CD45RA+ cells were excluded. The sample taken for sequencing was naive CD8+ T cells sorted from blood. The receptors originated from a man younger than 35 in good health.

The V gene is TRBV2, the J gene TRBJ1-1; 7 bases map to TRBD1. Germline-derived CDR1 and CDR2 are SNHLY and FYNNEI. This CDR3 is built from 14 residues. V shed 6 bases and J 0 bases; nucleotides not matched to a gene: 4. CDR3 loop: CASRGTDMNTEAFF. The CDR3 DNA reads TGTGCCAGCAGGGGGACAGATATGAACACTGAAGCTTTCTTT. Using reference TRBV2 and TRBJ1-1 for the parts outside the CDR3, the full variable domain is EPEVTQTPSHQVTQMGQEVILRCVPISNHLYFYWYRQILGQKVEFLVSFYNNEISEKSEIFDDQFSVERPDGSNFTLKIRSTKLEDSAMYFCASRGTDMNTEAFFGQGTRLTVV.

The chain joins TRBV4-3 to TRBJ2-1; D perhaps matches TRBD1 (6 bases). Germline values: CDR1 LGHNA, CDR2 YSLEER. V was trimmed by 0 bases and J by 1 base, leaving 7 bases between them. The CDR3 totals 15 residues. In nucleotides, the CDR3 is TGCGCCAGCAGCCAAGAGCAGGGGTCCTACAATGAGCAGTTCTTC. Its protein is CASSQEQGSYNEQFF.

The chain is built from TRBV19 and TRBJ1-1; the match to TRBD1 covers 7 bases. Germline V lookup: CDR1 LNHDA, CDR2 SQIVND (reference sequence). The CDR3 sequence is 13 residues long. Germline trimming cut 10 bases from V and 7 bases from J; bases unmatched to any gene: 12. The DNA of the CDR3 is TGTGCCACTAGAACGACAGGGACTTTTGAAGCTTTCTTT. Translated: CATRTTGTFEAFF.

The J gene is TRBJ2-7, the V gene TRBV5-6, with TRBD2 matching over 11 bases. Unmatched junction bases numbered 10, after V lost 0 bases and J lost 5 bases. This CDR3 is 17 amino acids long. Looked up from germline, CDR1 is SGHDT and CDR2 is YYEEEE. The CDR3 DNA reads TGTGCCAGCAGCTTGGAACTAGCGGGAGATCTAGTCGACGAGCAGTACTTC. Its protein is CASSLELAGDLVDEQYF.

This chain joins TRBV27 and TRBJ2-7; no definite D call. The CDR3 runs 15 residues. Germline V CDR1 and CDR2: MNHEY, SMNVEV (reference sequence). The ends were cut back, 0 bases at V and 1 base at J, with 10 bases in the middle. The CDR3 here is CASSLSETASYEQYF. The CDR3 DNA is TGTGCCAGCAGTTTATCAGAGACGGCTTCCTACGAGCAGTACTTC.

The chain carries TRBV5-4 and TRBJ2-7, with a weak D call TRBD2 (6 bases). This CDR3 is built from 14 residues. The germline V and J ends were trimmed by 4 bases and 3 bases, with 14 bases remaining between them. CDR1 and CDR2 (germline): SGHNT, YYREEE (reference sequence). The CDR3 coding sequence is TGTGCCAGCAGCCCGGAGGGCAGTCGCTACGAGCAGTACTTC. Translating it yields CASSPEGSRYEQYF.

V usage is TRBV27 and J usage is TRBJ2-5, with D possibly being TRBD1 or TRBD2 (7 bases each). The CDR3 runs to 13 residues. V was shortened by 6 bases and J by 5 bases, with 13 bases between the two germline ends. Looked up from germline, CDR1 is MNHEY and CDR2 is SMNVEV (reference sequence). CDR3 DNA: TGTGCCAGCAGGCTTCAGGGGGGGGAGACCCAGTACTTC. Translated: CASRLQGGETQYF.

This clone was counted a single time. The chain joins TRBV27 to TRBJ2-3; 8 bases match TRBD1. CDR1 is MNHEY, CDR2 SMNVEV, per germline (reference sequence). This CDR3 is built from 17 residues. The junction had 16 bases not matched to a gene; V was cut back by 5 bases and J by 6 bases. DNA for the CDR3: TGTGCCAGCAGTCCAGGGACAGGCAAAGGCCTACGCGATACGCAGTATTTT. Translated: CASSPGTGKGLRDTQYF.

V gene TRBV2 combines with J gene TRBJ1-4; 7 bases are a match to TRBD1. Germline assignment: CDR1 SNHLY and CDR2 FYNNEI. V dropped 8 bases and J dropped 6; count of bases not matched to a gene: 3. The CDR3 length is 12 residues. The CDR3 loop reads CASFDRDEKLFF. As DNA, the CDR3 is TGTGCCAGCTTTGACAGGGATGAAAAACTGTTTTTT.

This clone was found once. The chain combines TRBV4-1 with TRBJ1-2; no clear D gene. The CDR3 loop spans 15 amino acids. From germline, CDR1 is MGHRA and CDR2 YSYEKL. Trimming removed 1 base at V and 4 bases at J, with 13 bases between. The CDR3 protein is CASSQVTSRSYGYTF. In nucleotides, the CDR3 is TGCGCCAGCAGCCAAGTCACGTCGCGGAGCTATGGCTACACCTTC.